This T cell receptor (beta chain) appears in the sequencing data of a study of graft-versus-host responses after intestinal transplantation. Study-wide context: Anti-thymocyte globulin induction preceded two to three years of tacrolimus and steroid maintenance in all recipients. The study, taken as a whole, reports: Patients with graft-donor T cell macrochimerism had high graft-versus-host to host-versus-graft clonal ratios in allografts. Researchers found peak circulating GvH clone levels linked to early post-transplant HvG declines.

Method: immunoSEQ multiplex PCR; TCRdb's copy keeps in-frame clones and lacks some. Of about 57,000 clones listed, approximately 90% are singletons. A note on this clone: Antigen specificity is unknown.

There are 16 residues in the CDR3. After removal of 4 bases from V and 7 bases from J, the junction contained 9 bases not matched to a gene. Germline V lookup: CDR1 MNHEY, CDR2 SVGAGI. The receptor was derived from a human patient who received an intestinal transplant, so some T cells may come from the graft donor. V is TRBV6-5 and J is TRBJ2-1; 11 nucleotides match TRBD1. The sample was PBMCs, taken 26 days after transplant. The CDR3 nucleotides are TGTGCCAGCAGTTTCCGGGACAGGGGGTCGGGGAATGAGCAGTTCTTC. Translated: CASSFRDRGSGNEQFF.